The 31 T cell receptor beta chains listed next were all sequenced from one sample in a study of CD8 T cells in ankylosing spondylitis. Study-wide points: Typical of ankylosing spondylitis blood, it appeared, was a TCR beta motif of under 10 highly homologous variants.

From the 5' RACE reads, TCRdb called clonotypes with MiXCR, one entry per CDR3 protein. The sample has 500,000 to 650,000 distinct CDR3 sequences, about 5.7% seen once. Antigens of these TCRs are unknown. Sequenced: blood, either unsorted or a sorted T cell fraction (not recorded which). These receptors all stem from a male donor with ankylosing spondylitis.

This clonotype was seen ten or more times. The chain joins TRBV7-2 to TRBJ2-4; D not certain. CDR1 and CDR2 (germline): SGHTA, FQGNSA. V was pared by 0 bases and J by 9 bases, with 9 bases between. The CDR3 loop spans 13 amino acids. In nucleotides, the CDR3 is TGTGCCAGCAGCTTAGCCCTAACGCGCATTCAGTACTTC. Encoded protein: CASSLALTRIQYF.

The table lists this clonotype with many counts. The chain couples TRBV20-1 to TRBJ2-1; TRBD2 matches 13 bases. Germline V gene lookup returns CDR1 DFQATT and CDR2 SNEGSKA (reference sequence). CDR3 size: 16 residues. V lost 4 bases, J lost 2 bases, and 5 bases stayed unmatched. The CDR3 nucleotides are TGCAGTGCTAACCGGGGACTAGCGGGACCCTACAATGAGCAGTTCTTC. Translated: CSANRGLAGPYNEQFF.

The sample holds many counts of this clonotype. This chain connects TRBV20-1 to TRBJ2-1; D is unclear. V was shortened by 1 base and J by 0 bases, with 13 bases between the two germline ends. The germline CDR1 and CDR2 sequences are DFQATT and SNEGSKA (reference sequence). The CDR3 is 16 residues long. The CDR3 spells CSARGLGSSSYNEQFF. CDR3 DNA sequence: TGCAGTGCTAGAGGTCTTGGCTCGAGCTCCTACAATGAGCAGTTCTTC.

At least ten counts were recorded for this clonotype. This sequence joins TRBV5-1 and TRBJ2-1, with TRBD2 identical over 9 bases. V lost 4 bases, J lost 4 bases, and 9 bases stayed unmatched. This CDR3 comprises 16 residues. Germline CDR1 is SGHRS and CDR2 is YFSETQ. In DNA, the CDR3 is TGCGCCAGCAGCGAGACTAGCGGTGTCACATACAATGAGCAGTTCTTC. This translates into CASSETSGVTYNEQFF. The whole variable domain, filled in from reference TRBV5-1 and TRBJ2-1, reads KAGVTQTPRYLIKTRGQQVTLSCSPISGHRSVSWYQQTPGQGLQFLFEYFSETQRNKGNFPGRFSGRQFSNSRSEMNVSTLELGDSALYLCASSETSGVTYNEQFFGPGTRLTVL.

This clonotype was detected many times. The gene calls are TRBV5-1 and TRBJ2-1; tentative D call: TRBD1 (6 bases). From germline, CDR1 is SGHRS and CDR2 YFSETQ. Trimming took 2 bases from V and 4 from J, leaving 25 bases between them. The CDR3 has 19 amino acids. CDR3 loop: CASSFPGELTFKRYNEQFF. CDR3 nucleotide sequence: TGCGCCAGCAGCTTTCCAGGGGAGCTGACCTTTAAGCGATACAATGAGCAGTTCTTC.

At least ten counts were recorded for this clonotype. In DNA form, the CDR3 reads TGCAGCGTTGCACCGGGACAGGGGGGCCACGAGCAGTACTTC. Translated: CSVAPGQGGHEQYF. This chain uses TRBV29-1 with TRBJ2-7; TRBD1 matches 11 bases. This CDR3 has 14 residues. Germline trimming cut 4 bases from V and 5 bases from J; bases unmatched to any gene: 7. The germline V gene encodes CDR1 SQVTM and CDR2 ANQGSEA.

This clonotype was observed at least ten times. The chain has TRBV4-3 and TRBJ2-4, with D unresolved. Looked up from germline, CDR1 is LGHNA and CDR2 is YSLEER. This CDR3 spans 14 amino acids. Trimming pared 0 bases from V and 3 bases from J, leaving 6 bases between. The CDR3 nucleotides read TGCGCCAGCAGCCAAGATTGGGGCAAAAACATTCAGTACTTC. It yields the protein CASSQDWGKNIQYF.

This clonotype has ten or more counts. The chain joins TRBV7-9 to TRBJ1-5; the D is unclear. This CDR3 contains 12 residues. The ends were cut back, 1 base at V and 2 bases at J, with 0 bases in the middle. Germline CDR1 SEHNR, CDR2 FQNEAQ (reference sequence). CDR3 nucleotide sequence: TGTGCCAGCAGCTTAGGCAATCAGCCCCAGCATTTT. Translation gives CASSLGNQPQHF.

The sample holds many counts of this clonotype. In nucleotides, the CDR3 is TGTGCCAGCAGTAAAATAGGACTAGCGCCCGATACGCAGTATTTT. Its protein is CASSKIGLAPDTQYF. This chain uses TRBV27 with TRBJ2-3; 9 positions agree with TRBD2. Germline V lookup: CDR1 MNHEY, CDR2 SMNVEV (reference sequence). Trimming cost V 5 bases and J 6 bases; bases outside gene matches: 9. CDR3 length: 15 amino acids.

This clonotype was seen repeatedly, ten times or more. The rearrangement links TRBV29-1 to TRBJ1-2; 7 bases match TRBD1. From germline, CDR1 is SQVTM and CDR2 ANQGSEA. The CDR3 covers 12 residues. With V trimmed by 4 bases and J by 7 bases, 6 bases remained unmatched. DNA of the CDR3: TGCAGCGTTGTGGAGGGGGCGTTTGGCTACACCTTC. It codes for CSVVEGAFGYTF. Full variable domain (remainder filled in from reference TRBV29-1 and TRBJ1-2): SAVISQKPSRDICQRGTSLTIQCQVDSQVTMMFWYRQQPGQSLTLIATANQGSEATYESGFVIDKFPISRPNLTFSTLTVSNMSPEDSSIYLCSVVEGAFGYTFGSGTRLTVV.

This clonotype was seen ten or more times. The chain is built from TRBV11-2 and TRBJ2-5; 11 bases map to TRBD2. This CDR3 is built from 15 residues. The V gene end was trimmed by 7 bases and the J gene end by 6 bases; junction bases not matched to a gene: 10. The germline V gene encodes CDR1 SGHAT and CDR2 FQNNGV. The CDR3 coding sequence is TGTGCCAGCACCATGACTAGCGGGATTGTTAAGACCCAGTACTTC. Protein: CASTMTSGIVKTQYF.

The table lists this clonotype with many counts. The rearrangement joins TRBV28 to TRBJ2-5; TRBD2 aligns across 8 bases. Per the germline V gene, CDR1 is MDHEN and CDR2 is SYDVKM. Germline trimming cut 10 bases from V and 2 bases from J; bases unmatched to any gene: 6. The CDR3 runs to 13 residues. The CDR3 reads CANSGGLQETQYF. CDR3 sequence (DNA): TGTGCCAACAGCGGGGGACTACAAGAGACCCAGTACTTC. Supplemented by reference TRBV28 and TRBJ2-5, the full variable domain reads DVKVTQSSRYLVKRTGEKVFLECVQDMDHENMFWYRQDPGLGLRLIYFSYDVKMKEKGDIPEGYSVSREKKERFSLILESASTNQTSMYLCANSGGLQETQYFGPGTRLLVL.

This clonotype has a count of ten or more. V gene TRBV7-8 combines with J gene TRBJ2-5, with TRBD2 identical over 8 bases. With V trimmed by 4 bases and J by 6 bases, 13 bases remained unmatched. The germline CDR1 and CDR2 sequences are SGHVS and FQNEAQ. The CDR3 has 16 amino acids. The CDR3 DNA follows: TGTGCCAGCAGCTCCCTTTTCGGGGGGGGCCAGAAGACCCAGTACTTC. Translation: CASSSLFGGGQKTQYF.

In its sample, this clonotype was seen many times. V usage is TRBV6-2 or TRBV6-3 and J usage is TRBJ2-1; no reliable D call. The CDR3 sequence is 14 residues long. Germline CDR1 reads MNHEY; CDR2 reads SVGEGT. V was clipped by 8 bases and J by 1 base, with 12 bases between them. CDR3 residues: CASGPARSYNEQFF. The CDR3 DNA follows: TGTGCCAGCGGCCCGGCACGGTCCTACAATGAGCAGTTCTTC.

There are a few counts of this clonotype. CDR3 amino acids: CASSLQDSVYGYTF. The DNA of the CDR3 is TGCGCCAGCAGCCTCCAGGACAGCGTCTATGGCTACACCTTC. The V and J genes are TRBV5-1 and TRBJ1-2; D is perhaps TRBD1 (6 bases). The V end lost 4 bases, the J end lost 4 bases, and 14 bases lay between the germline ends. This CDR3 comprises 14 residues. Germline values: CDR1 SGHRS, CDR2 YFSETQ.

This clonotype was observed many times. The chain is built from TRBV10-3 and TRBJ2-3; D not resolved. The germline CDR1 and CDR2 sequences are ENHRY and SYGVKD. The CDR3 has 12 amino acids. Between the trimmed V and J ends, which lost 3 bases and 4 bases, there was a span of 5 bases. CDR3 residues: CAISEPADTQYF. The CDR3 nucleotides are TGTGCCATCAGTGAACCGGCAGATACGCAGTATTTT.

At least ten counts were recorded for this clonotype. The chain combines TRBV7-8 with TRBJ2-7, with D unclear. From germline, CDR1 is SGHVS and CDR2 FQNEAQ. The CDR3 has 13 residues. V shed 1 base and J shed 3 bases, with 7 bases lying between them. The DNA of the CDR3 is TGTGCCAGCAGCTTAGATAGCCTCTACGAGCAGTACTTC. Amino acids: CASSLDSLYEQYF.

This clonotype has only one observation. The chain has TRBV5-1 and TRBJ2-7; no reliable D call. The V end was cut by 0 bases, the J end by 5 bases, with 12 bases between. The CDR3 is 14 amino acids. Germline V gene lookup returns CDR1 SGHRS and CDR2 YFSETQ. The CDR3 DNA reads as TGCGCCAGCAGCTTGGATCCGTCTCGCGACGAGCAGTACTTC. It codes for CASSLDPSRDEQYF.

The chain carries TRBV7-2 and TRBJ2-5, with a possible D match to TRBD2 (5 bases). Germline assignment: CDR1 SGHTA and CDR2 FQGNSA. This CDR3 has 16 residues. Trimming took off 2 bases at V and 2 bases at J, with 15 bases between the two ends. The CDR3 DNA reads TGTGCCAGCAGCTTAACCCCCACGCGCGGGCAAGAGACCCAGTACTTC. This translates into CASSLTPTRGQETQYF.

This clonotype showed up many times. The V and J genes are TRBV9 and TRBJ2-7, with a possible D match to TRBD1 (7 bases). Trimming left V 7 bases short and J 6 bases short, with 17 bases between. Germline V gene lookup returns CDR1 SGDLS and CDR2 YYNGEE. This CDR3 has 13 amino acids. CDR3 DNA: TGTGCCAGCGGCAGGGGGGTTCCTACCGAGCAGTACTTC. Translating gives CASGRGVPTEQYF. The whole variable domain, filled in from reference TRBV9 and TRBJ2-7, reads DSGVTQTPKHLITATGQRVTLRCSPRSGDLSVYWYQQSLDQGLQFLIQYYNGEERAKGNILERFSAQQFPDLHSELNLSSLELGDSALYFCASGRGVPTEQYFGPGTRLTVT.

This clonotype was picked up many times. The rearrangement uses TRBV4-1 and TRBJ2-5; 7 nucleotides line up with TRBD1. Germline values: CDR1 MGHRA, CDR2 YSYEKL. This CDR3 comprises 15 residues. With 5 bases clipped from V and 5 bases from J, the junction kept 11 bases outside the gene matches. The CDR3: CASSDRQGVGETQYF. CDR3 nucleotide sequence: TGCGCCAGCAGCGATAGACAGGGCGTCGGGGAGACCCAGTACTTC.

This clonotype has ten or more counts. The chain uses TRBV28 and TRBJ2-7, with a possible D match to TRBD1 (6 bases). In germline, CDR1 is MDHEN, CDR2 SYDVKM. This CDR3 has 13 residues. V was clipped by 3 bases and J by 7 bases, with 13 bases between them. The CDR3 is CASSFEQGSEQYF. As DNA, the CDR3 is TGTGCCAGCAGTTTTGAACAGGGTAGTGAGCAGTACTTC.

Many counts were recorded for this clonotype. The chain has TRBV4-1 and TRBJ2-1; D unclear. The CDR3 has 15 amino acids. V lost 1 base to trimming and J lost 8 bases, with 15 bases between them. Germline-derived CDR1 and CDR2 are MGHRA and YSYEKL. The CDR3 coding sequence is TGCGCCAGCAGCCAAGGGGGATTTGTCCGGGATGAGCAGTTCTTC. Translated, it gives CASSQGGFVRDEQFF.

The table lists this clonotype with many counts. The chain joins TRBV4-2 to TRBJ2-1, with 7 bases fitting TRBD2. This CDR3 region has 15 residues. With V trimmed by 8 bases and J by 4 bases, 11 bases remained unmatched. Germline CDR1 is LGHNA and CDR2 is YNFKEQ. CDR3 in DNA: TGTGCCAGCGCCAGGGAATGGCGGGGGTACAATGAGCAGTTCTTC. As protein: CASAREWRGYNEQFF.

This clonotype was observed at least ten times. The chain couples TRBV18 to TRBJ1-1; D possibly corresponds to TRBD1 (6 bases). Per germline, CDR1 KGHSH and CDR2 LQKENI. Trimming pared 2 bases from V and 0 bases from J, leaving 13 bases between. The CDR3 extends over 16 amino acids. The CDR3 DNA reads TGTGCCAGCTCACCAGTTCCCGACAGGCTGAACACTGAAGCTTTCTTT. This translates into CASSPVPDRLNTEAFF. Full variable domain (outside the CDR3, taken from reference TRBV18 and TRBJ1-1): NAGVMQNPRHLVRRRGQEARLRCSPMKGHSHVYWYRQLPEEGLKFMVYLQKENIIDESGMPKERFSAEFPKEGPSILRIQQVVRGDSAAYFCASSPVPDRLNTEAFFGQGTRLTVV.

This clonotype showed up many times. The rearrangement uses TRBV5-1 and TRBJ1-2, with D unclear. The CDR3 contains 13 residues. Germline values: CDR1 SGHRS, CDR2 YFSETQ. V was shortened by 6 bases and J by 3 bases, with 12 bases between the two germline ends. DNA for the CDR3: TGCGCCAGCAAAGAGCCGGATGACTATGGCTACACCTTC. This translates into CASKEPDDYGYTF.

A few counts support this clonotype. V is TRBV7-9 and J is TRBJ1-5, with D tentatively TRBD1 (5 bases). The CDR3 has 14 residues. Germline V lookup: CDR1 SEHNR, CDR2 FQNEAQ (reference sequence). The V gene lost 5 bases and the J gene lost 4 bases, with 12 bases spanning the gap. In DNA form, the CDR3 reads TGTGCCAGCAGCACAGGACGGCCGAATCAGCCCCAGCATTTT. Amino acid sequence: CASSTGRPNQPQHF.

This clonotype was seen a handful of times. The chain is built from TRBV3-1 and TRBJ2-1, with 9 bases that match TRBD2. CDR1 and CDR2 from the germline V gene are LGHDT and YNNKEL (reference sequence). CDR3 size: 14 residues. V dropped 4 bases and J dropped 10; count of bases not matched to a gene: 8. CDR3 coding DNA: TGTGCCAGCAGCCCGCCGGGACTAGCCGGCGAGCAGTTCTTC. It encodes CASSPPGLAGEQFF.

This clonotype was observed at least ten times. The chain carries TRBV7-9 and TRBJ1-2; TRBD1 matches 11 bases. V dropped 4 bases and J dropped 8; count of bases not matched to a gene: 12. Germline V gene lookup returns CDR1 SEHNR and CDR2 FQNEAQ (reference sequence). This CDR3 is 16 amino acids long. In nucleotides, the CDR3 is TGTGCCAGCAGCTCCGGGACAGGGGGGAGATTGGAAGGCTACACCTTC. Its protein is CASSSGTGGRLEGYTF.

At least ten counts were recorded for this clonotype. V and J are TRBV20-1 and TRBJ1-1; D perhaps matches TRBD1 (5 bases). Germline-derived CDR1 and CDR2 are DFQATT and SNEGSKA (reference sequence). Trimming took off 7 bases at V and 6 bases at J, with 9 bases between the two ends. The CDR3 extends over 10 amino acids. Written as DNA, the CDR3 is TGCAGTGTTGGGGACCCTGAAGCTTTCTTT. It translates to CSVGDPEAFF.

On this clonotype itself: One junction end does not reproduce the germline sequence, and a read error may be involved. This sequence joins TRBV7-7 and TRBJ2-3; D may be TRBD1 (6 bases). Germline V gene sequence: CDR1 SSHAT, CDR2 FNYEAQ (reference sequence). The CDR3 covers 14 residues. The CDR3 loop is CASSRGSGEDTQYF. The CDR3 bases are TGTGCTAGCAGCCGTGGGTCAGGGGAAGATACGCAGTATTTT.